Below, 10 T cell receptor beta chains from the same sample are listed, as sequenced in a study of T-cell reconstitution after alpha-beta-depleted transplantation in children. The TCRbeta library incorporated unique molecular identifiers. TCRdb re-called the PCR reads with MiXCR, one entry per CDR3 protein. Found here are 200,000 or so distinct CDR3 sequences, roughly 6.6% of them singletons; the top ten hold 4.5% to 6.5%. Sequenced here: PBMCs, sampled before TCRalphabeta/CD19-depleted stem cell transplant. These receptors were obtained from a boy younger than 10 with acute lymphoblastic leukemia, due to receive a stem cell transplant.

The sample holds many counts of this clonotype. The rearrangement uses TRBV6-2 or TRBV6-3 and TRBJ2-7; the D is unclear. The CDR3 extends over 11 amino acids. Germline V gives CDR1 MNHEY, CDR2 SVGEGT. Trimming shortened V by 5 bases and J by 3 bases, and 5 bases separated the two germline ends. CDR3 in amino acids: CASSENYEQYF. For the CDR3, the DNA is TGTGCCAGCAGTGAGAACTACGAGCAGTACTTC.

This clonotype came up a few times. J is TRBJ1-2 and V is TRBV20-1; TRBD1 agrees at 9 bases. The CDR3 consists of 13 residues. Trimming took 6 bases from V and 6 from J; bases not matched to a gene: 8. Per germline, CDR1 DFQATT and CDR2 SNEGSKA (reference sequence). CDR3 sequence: CSARTGDEHGYTF. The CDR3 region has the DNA TGCAGTGCGAGGACAGGGGATGAACATGGCTACACCTTC.

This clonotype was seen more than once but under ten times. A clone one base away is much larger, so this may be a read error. CDR3 in DNA: TGTACCAGCAGAAAGCTCCTAGCGGGGGGCGAGCTAGGGGCCAACGTCCTGACTTTC. This translates into CTSRKLLAGGELGANVLTF. The gene calls are TRBV12-3 or TRBV12-4 and TRBJ2-6; 11 nucleotides align to TRBD2. The CDR3 spans 19 residues.

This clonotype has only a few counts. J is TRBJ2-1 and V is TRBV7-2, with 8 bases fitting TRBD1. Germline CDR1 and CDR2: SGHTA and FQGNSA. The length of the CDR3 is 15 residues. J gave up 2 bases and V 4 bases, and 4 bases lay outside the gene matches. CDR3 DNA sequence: TGTGCCAGCAGCTCCGACAGGGGCCCCTACAATGAGCAGTTCTTC. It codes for CASSSDRGPYNEQFF.

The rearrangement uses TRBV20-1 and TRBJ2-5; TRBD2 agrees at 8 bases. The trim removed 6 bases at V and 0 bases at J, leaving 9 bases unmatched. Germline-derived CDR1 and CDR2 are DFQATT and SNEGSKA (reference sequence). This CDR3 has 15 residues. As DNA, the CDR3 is TGCAGTGCGGCGGCGGGAGGACGGTACCAAGAGACCCAGTACTTC. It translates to CSAAAGGRYQETQYF.

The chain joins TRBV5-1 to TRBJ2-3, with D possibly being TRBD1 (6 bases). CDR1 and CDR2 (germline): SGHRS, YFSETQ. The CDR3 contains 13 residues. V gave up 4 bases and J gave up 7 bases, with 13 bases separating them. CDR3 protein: CASSGMGANTQYF. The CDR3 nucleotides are TGCGCCAGCAGCGGTATGGGGGCAAATACGCAGTATTTT.

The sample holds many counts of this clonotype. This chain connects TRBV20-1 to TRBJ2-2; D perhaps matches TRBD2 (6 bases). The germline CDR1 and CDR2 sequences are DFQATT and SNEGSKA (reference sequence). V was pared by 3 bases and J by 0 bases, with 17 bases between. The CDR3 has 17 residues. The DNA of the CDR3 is TGCAGTGCTAGGATCCGGGACTCGGCTTCGAACACCGGGGAGCTGTTTTTT. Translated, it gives CSARIRDSASNTGELFF.

The CDR3 here is CSARDRGGRGEGNIQYF. The CDR3 nucleotides are TGCAGTGCTAGAGATCGTGGGGGACGGGGGGAGGGAAACATTCAGTACTTC. This rearrangement joins TRBV20-1 to TRBJ2-4; 7 bases agree with TRBD2. V dropped 0 bases and J dropped 6; count of bases not matched to a gene: 14. Germline V gene sequence: CDR1 DFQATT, CDR2 SNEGSKA (reference sequence). The CDR3 is made up of 17 amino acids.

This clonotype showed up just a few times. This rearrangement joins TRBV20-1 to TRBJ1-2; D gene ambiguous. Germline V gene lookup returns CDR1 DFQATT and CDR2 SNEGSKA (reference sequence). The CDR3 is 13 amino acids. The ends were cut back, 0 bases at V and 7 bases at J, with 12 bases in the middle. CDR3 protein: CSARDEKSRGYTF. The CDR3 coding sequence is TGCAGTGCTAGAGATGAGAAGTCTCGTGGCTACACCTTC.

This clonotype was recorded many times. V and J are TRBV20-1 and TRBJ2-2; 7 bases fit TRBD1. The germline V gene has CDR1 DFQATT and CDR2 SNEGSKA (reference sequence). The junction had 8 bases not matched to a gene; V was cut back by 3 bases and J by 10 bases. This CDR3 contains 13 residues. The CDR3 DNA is TGCAGTGCTAGGGGGACAGCCCCGGAGGAGCTGTTTTTT. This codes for CSARGTAPEELFF.